Listed here are 4 T cell receptor beta chains from one sample, sequenced in a study of blood T cell repertoires in COVID-19. Profiling relied on immunoSEQ multiplex PCR, and the TCRdb table lists in-frame clones only, not all of them. Among around 260,000 clones listed, around 86% were seen once. The source material was peripheral blood. Every receptor here comes from a human donor in a cohort sampled during active COVID-19.

This chain uses TRBV18 with TRBJ2-6; 8 bases map to TRBD2. The CDR3 loop spans 16 amino acids. Germline lookup yields CDR1 KGHSH and CDR2 LQKENI. The J segment lost 4 bases and the V segment lost 2 bases, leaving 4 bases of the junction unmatched. CDR3 DNA sequence: TGTGCCAGCTCACCATCGGGGGGGGCCGGGGCCAACGTCCTGACTTTC. Its translation is CASSPSGGAGANVLTF.

This chain joins TRBV27 and TRBJ2-7, with a possible D match to TRBD1 (6 bases). CDR1 MNHEY and CDR2 SMNVEV come from the germline V gene (reference sequence). The V end lost 3 bases, the J end lost 0 bases, and 12 bases lay between the germline ends. The CDR3 is made up of 15 amino acids. For the CDR3, the DNA is TGTGCCAGCAGTTTCGACCGGGACAACTCCTACGAGCAGTACTTC. This sequence encodes CASSFDRDNSYEQYF.

The V call is TRBV21-1, the J call TRBJ2-5; the table names TRBD1, a call not compared with the DNA. TRBV21-1 is shown as a pseudogene. The CDR3 contains 15 residues. The DNA of the CDR3 is TGTGCCAGCTTCCCCGGGACACTCTACGTTGGGGCCCAGTACTTC. This translates into CASFPGTLYVGAQYF.

The V call is TRBV28, the J call TRBJ1-2; a weak D match, TRBD1 (5 bases). This CDR3 contains 13 residues. CDR1 and CDR2 (germline): MDHEN, SYDVKM. V was cut by 8 bases and J by 5 bases, with 15 bases left in between. CDR3 sequence (DNA): TGTGCCAGCGGAATCGGGACTACATATGGCTACACCTTC. Encoded protein: CASGIGTTYGYTF.